This TCR beta chain was sequenced for a study of T cell responses to AZD1222 COVID-19 vaccine. Study information: Second-dose timings of about 4 or about 12 weeks were pooled. Findings of the study overall: Targets within unmutated variant regions were reportedly found for nearly half of spike-specific TCRs. The donor group comprised mostly white British people and more females; the analysis possibly underestimated clonal diversity.

The data were produced by immunoSEQ multiplex PCR, yet TCRdb's version contains in-frame clones alone and is incomplete. The data hold some 150,000 clones, with around 89% observed a single time. CDR3 length equals 14 residues. V lost 5 bases and J lost 6; bases outside the gene matches: 9. Germline lookup yields CDR1 SEHNR and CDR2 FQNEAQ (reference sequence). This clone showed up just once. Its antigen is unknown. The receptor was isolated from an adult in good health. The material was peripheral blood, obtained on day 0 of AZD1222 vaccination. The chain links TRBV7-9 to TRBJ2-7; 8 nucleotides align to TRBD1. In nucleotides, the CDR3 is TGTGCCAGCAGCGACTGGACAGGGCACAGCGAGCAGTACTTC. Residues: CASSDWTGHSEQYF.